This entry concerns a single T cell receptor beta chain. Its antigen is currently not known. Base qualities were left out, and no much larger clone turns up one base away. The Qiagen DNeasy kit was used to extract genomic DNA from unsorted PBMCs and from the negatively selected CD4+ and CD8+ fractions. TCR beta CDR3 regions were amplified by immunoSEQ multiplex PCR using primers annealing to V and J segments. A synthetic immune receptor repertoire was used to minimize amplification bias, and any residual bias was removed computationally once sequencing was done. In the paper's pipeline: Custom Python scripts were used to quantify repertoire diversity as the Shannon entropy index. Unsorted, CD4+ and CD8+ repertoires were examined separately, except in combined analyses, for which CD4+ and CD8+ sequences were merged in silico. A clone counted as expanded when the clone's frequency after treatment rose at least 2-fold relative to C1D1, and clones undetected at baseline were given a pseudocount of 0.5. Clones with 0 or 1 copy at C1D1 were defined as singleton clones, while clones with 2 or more copies were defined as non-singleton clones. Clones expanded in unsorted samples were annotated as CD4+, CD8+ or unknown by matching protein sequences in sorted samples from the same patient. Wilcoxon tests on paired samples were used to test changes in diversity from C1D1 to C4D1. TCRdb re-hosts the immuneACCESS table, in-frame sequences only. Its copies lack some clones; in the studies checked, an unresolved V gene accounts for under half of them, and the cause for the rest is not known. The V and J calls and clone size come from that table; D and trimming were worked out from the DNA. The sample profile shows approximately 73,000 clones; more than 85% of them were found once. The leading ten clones occupy about 8% of the sample.

The data were taken from a study of PD-1 blockade in classical Hodgkin lymphoma (dated by TCRdb to the early 2020s). At the level of the whole study: Nivolumab dosing was 3 mg/kg intravenously every 2 weeks, continuing until either disease progression or unacceptable toxicity. To define a peripheral blood immune signature of response to PD-1 blockade in classical Hodgkin lymphoma, the study combined TCR beta sequencing with CyTOF. Results the study describes overall, beyond this receptor: Diversity was lower in patients who began nivolumab less than 1 year after ASCT, so these patients were left out of later analyses to avoid confounding by immune reconstitution. Baseline TCR diversity was reported to be lower in newly diagnosed patients than in healthy donors and to be lower still in relapsed/refractory patients. The study was limited to a single clinical trial cohort, and causes of repertoire differences, possibly disease activity or prior therapy, remained undefined. Baseline diversity similar to that of newly diagnosed patients was observed in trial patients achieving complete response, whereas significantly lower diversity was observed in partial responders and progressors. By C4D1, a significant rise was seen in CD4+ TCR diversity but not in CD8+ TCR diversity (p=0.0027 vs p=0.16), and the rise was most apparent among complete responders (p=0.02).

The time point label of this sample denotes: cycle 1 day 1 (C1D1), immediately before nivolumab initiation. Every trial patient had relapsed following autologous stem cell transplantation, and prior brentuximab vedotin exposure was what differed among cohorts A, B and C. A total of approximately 51 patients with relapsed/refractory classical Hodgkin lymphoma made up the trial cohort, and each patient's best overall response was complete response, partial response or progressive disease. Trial patients were treated with single-agent nivolumab in the multi-cohort phase II CheckMate 205 trial. An independent review committee assessed best overall response using the 2007 International Working Group response criteria. PBMCs from the trial were collected at three points: immediately before nivolumab initiation (C1D1), and during therapy at cycle 2 day 1 and cycle 4 day 1. Peripheral blood was collected in 8 mL Vacutainer Cell Preparation Tubes, from which PBMCs were isolated by centrifugation and then cryopreserved.

V lost 10 bases and J lost 0 bases; the stretch between them is 24 bases long. The CDR3 measures 17 amino acids from cysteine to phenylalanine. The CDR3 DNA has 51 bases and is translated from base 1. Per the germline V gene, ENHRY is the CDR1 and SYGVKD is the CDR2. The origin of this receptor is a human donor with classical Hodgkin lymphoma. The sequence links TRBV10-3 to TRBJ2-5; matching of 5 bases hints at TRBD1 as the D gene. This material consisted of peripheral blood mononuclear cells (PBMCs), taken at baseline. The CDR3 is CATQPQHSTTDQETQYF. The sequenced DNA: TGTGCCACGCAACCCCAACACTCGACGACAGACCAAGAGACCCAGTACTTC.